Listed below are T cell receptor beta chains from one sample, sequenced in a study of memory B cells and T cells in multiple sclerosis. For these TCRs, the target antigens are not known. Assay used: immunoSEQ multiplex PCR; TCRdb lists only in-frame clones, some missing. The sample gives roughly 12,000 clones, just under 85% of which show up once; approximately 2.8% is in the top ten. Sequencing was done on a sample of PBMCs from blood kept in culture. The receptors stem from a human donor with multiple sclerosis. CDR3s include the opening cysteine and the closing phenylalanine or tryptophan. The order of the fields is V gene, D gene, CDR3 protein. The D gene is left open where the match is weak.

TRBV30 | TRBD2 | CAWSVTGAGGEQYF
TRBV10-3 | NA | CAISEARTGELFF
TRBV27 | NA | CASSLGLRAGVSSYNEQFF
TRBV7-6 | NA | CASSPNTYGATNEKLFF
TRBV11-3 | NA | CASSLGGSNTEQFF
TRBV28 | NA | CASSDNRATNEKLFF
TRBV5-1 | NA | CASSYGDTSYNSPLHF
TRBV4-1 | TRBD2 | CASSQGGLAGVTDTQYF
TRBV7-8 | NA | CASSFSLPDGYTF
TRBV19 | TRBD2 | CASSMKTSGAETQYF
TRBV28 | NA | CASRANYGYTF
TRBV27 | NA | CASSYNRGGQPQHF
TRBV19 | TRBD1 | CASSRDSASGANVLTF
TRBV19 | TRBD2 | CASSIKGLAGVNEQYF
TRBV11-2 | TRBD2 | CASSSSGRDYEQYF
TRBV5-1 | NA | CASSLGRSGVEQYF
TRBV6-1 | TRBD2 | CASSELGRGEQFF
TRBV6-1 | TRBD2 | CASRGGGSSYNEQFF
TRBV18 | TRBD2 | CASSPKWTSGGLSYEQYF
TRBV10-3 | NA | CAISDQETQYF
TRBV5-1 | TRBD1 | CASSLVGGQGNTEAFF
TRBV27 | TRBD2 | CASSPSLAGGHEQFF
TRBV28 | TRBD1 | CASSTPDREETEAFF
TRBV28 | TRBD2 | CASSLLAGVNEQYF
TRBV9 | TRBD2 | CASSVLGLASYNEQFF
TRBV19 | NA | CASSTPGLPNQPQHF
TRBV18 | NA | CASSRGPGTYEQYF
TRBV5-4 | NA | CASSLRKAGQETQYF
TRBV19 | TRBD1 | CASRIGQGANEQFF
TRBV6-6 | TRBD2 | CASSYPFAGGGYEQYF
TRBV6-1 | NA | CASRSYSNQPQHF
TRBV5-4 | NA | CASSWAAGEEQYF
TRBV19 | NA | CATTDGGGFLYGYTF
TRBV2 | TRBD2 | CASSEPSGGRDEQYF
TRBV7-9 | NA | CASSFRGPTVGELFF
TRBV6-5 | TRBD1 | CASSYSRQGAHGYTF
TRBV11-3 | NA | CASSITGELFF
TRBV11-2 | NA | CASLQDNYNEQFF
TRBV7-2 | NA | CASSLLGWNTEAFF
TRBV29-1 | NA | CSAGGETQYF
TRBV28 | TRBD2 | CASSFPVGLAGVRDTQYF
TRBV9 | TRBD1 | CASSAGQATGELFF
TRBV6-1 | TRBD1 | CASSSTGVGGYTF
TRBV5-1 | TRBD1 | CASSFGTGGKVYEQYF
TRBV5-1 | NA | CASSLGDQETQYF
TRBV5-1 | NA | CASSFSTGTSGNTIYF
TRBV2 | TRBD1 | CASSEVGAGGRDGYTF
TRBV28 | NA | CASNVPLTGYTF
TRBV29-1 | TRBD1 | CSVGDRGGYGYAF
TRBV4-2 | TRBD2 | CASSQAAGGQETQYF
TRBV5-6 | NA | CASSRQTEAFF
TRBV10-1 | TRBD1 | CASSESRTGHGYTF
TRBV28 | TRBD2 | CASSRRPGTSGPSYEQYF
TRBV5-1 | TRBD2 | CASSLVAGGFTYEQYF
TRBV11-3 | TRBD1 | CASSPTGQGAGELFF
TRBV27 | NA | CASTPLLGVQPQHF